The 29 T cell receptor beta chains below come from one sample, sequenced in a study of control samples from healthy donors and cancer patients. TCRdb's copy holds only in-frame clones and misses some; the assay was immunoSEQ multiplex PCR. The data hold over 150,000 clones, with 95% to 96% observed a single time. Sample: blood. These receptors were taken from a woman aged 25 to 39 in good health.

The chain recombines TRBV6-5 with TRBJ2-4; possible D gene TRBD1, 5 bases. Between the trimmed V and J ends, which lost 10 bases and 0 bases, there was a span of 10 bases. Germline assignment: CDR1 MNHEY and CDR2 SVGAGI. The CDR3 spans 13 residues. CDR3 region: CAIFRAAKNIQYF. CDR3 nucleotide sequence: TGTGCCATCTTCAGGGCAGCCAAAAACATTCAGTACTTC.

The CDR3 loop is CASRLGQGNEKLFF. CDR3 DNA sequence: TGTGCCAGCAGGTTGGGACAGGGTAATGAAAAACTGTTTTTT. The J gene is TRBJ1-4, the V gene TRBV2; 9 nucleotides line up with TRBD1. Germline CDR1 reads SNHLY; CDR2 reads FYNNEI. With 6 bases clipped from V and 4 bases from J, the junction kept 3 bases outside the gene matches. CDR3 length: 14 amino acids.

The genes are TRBV7-2 and TRBJ1-5, with D unresolved. The germline V gene has CDR1 SGHTA and CDR2 FQGNSA. Trimming shortened V by 5 bases and J by 1 base, and 6 bases separated the two germline ends. This CDR3 has 13 amino acids. CDR3 in amino acids: CASSKFSNQPQHF. CDR3 nucleotide sequence: TGTGCCAGCAGCAAGTTCAGCAATCAGCCCCAGCATTTT. The variable domain in full, completed from reference TRBV7-2 and TRBJ1-5, reads GAGVSQSPSNKVTEKGKDVELRCDPISGHTALYWYRQSLGQGLEFLIYFQGNSAPDKSGLPSDRFSAERTGGSVSTLTIQRTQQEDSAVYLCASSKFSNQPQHFGDGTRLSIL.

The rearrangement uses TRBV11-2 and TRBJ2-5; D ambiguous. V shed 5 bases and J shed 1 base, with 11 bases lying between them. This CDR3 is built from 14 residues. The germline gives CDR1 SGHAT, CDR2 FQNNGV. The CDR3 protein is CASSVPAFQETQYF. For the CDR3, the DNA is TGTGCCAGCAGCGTACCAGCGTTCCAAGAGACCCAGTACTTC.

This chain links TRBV13 with TRBJ1-2; D gene ambiguous. There are 13 residues in the CDR3. CDR1 is PRHDT and CDR2 is FYEKMQ in the germline V gene (reference sequence). Trimming took off 3 bases at V and 2 bases at J, with 7 bases between the two ends. CDR3 sequence reads: CASSFNSNYGYTF. The CDR3 coding sequence is TGTGCCAGCAGCTTCAATTCGAACTATGGCTACACCTTC. Drawing the rest from reference TRBV13 and TRBJ1-2, the complete variable domain is AAGVIQSPRHLIKEKRETATLKCYPIPRHDTVYWYQQGPGQDPQFLISFYEKMQSDKGSIPDRFSAQQFSDYHSELNMSSLELGDSALYFCASSFNSNYGYTFGSGTRLTVV.

The chain couples TRBV6-5 to TRBJ1-1; TRBD1 is a possible D gene (5 bases). Trimming removed 6 bases from V and 3 bases from J, with 14 bases in between. The CDR3 is made up of 14 amino acids. Germline-derived CDR1 and CDR2 are MNHEY and SVGAGI. DNA of the CDR3: TGTGCCAGCAGGGCCTACAGGAGGGACACTGAAGCTTTCTTT. Amino acids: CASRAYRRDTEAFF.

The chain joins TRBV12-5 to TRBJ2-7; D call uncertain. This CDR3 contains 11 residues. From germline, CDR1 is LGHNT and CDR2 FRNRAP. Trimming took off 1 base at V and 4 bases at J, with 2 bases between the two ends. The DNA for the CDR3 is TGTGCTAGTGGTTTGGGGTACGAGCAGTACTTC. As protein: CASGLGYEQYF.

The chain's CDR3 is CSVVVSASNQPQHF. CDR3 sequence (DNA): TGCAGCGTTGTAGTCAGTGCGAGCAATCAGCCCCAGCATTTT. The chain uses TRBV29-1 and TRBJ1-5; D is uncertain. The germline V gene encodes CDR1 SQVTM and CDR2 ANQGSEA. The germline V and J ends were trimmed by 4 bases and 1 base, with 11 bases remaining between them. The CDR3 covers 14 residues.

This chain joins TRBV5-4 and TRBJ2-1; D ambiguous. CDR3 length equals 12 residues. CDR1 is SGHNT, CDR2 YYREEE, per germline (reference sequence). The germline V and J ends were trimmed by 4 bases and 9 bases, with 11 bases remaining between them. In nucleotides, the CDR3 is TGTGCCAGCAGCCTAAGACCCGGTGAGCAGTTCTTC. This gives the protein CASSLRPGEQFF.

The V and J genes are TRBV6-1 and TRBJ1-2; a weak D match, TRBD1 (6 bases). Per germline, CDR1 MNHNS and CDR2 SASEGT. V was cut by 0 bases and J by 7 bases, with 12 bases left in between. This CDR3 has 14 residues. The CDR3 sequence is CASSEALGGFGYTF. In DNA, the CDR3 is TGTGCCAGCAGTGAAGCGCTAGGGGGATTTGGCTACACCTTC.

The rearrangement joins TRBV28 to TRBJ1-2, with 8 bases lining up with TRBD1. V lost 3 bases and J lost 7; bases outside the gene matches: 7. From germline, CDR1 is MDHEN and CDR2 SYDVKM. The CDR3 extends over 14 amino acids. In nucleotides, the CDR3 is TGTGCCAGCAGTTTGGACAGGGTGTTAGGTGGCTACACCTTC. Translation: CASSLDRVLGGYTF.

The chain combines TRBV7-9 with TRBJ2-3, with D perhaps TRBD1 (6 bases). Germline CDR1 reads SEHNR; CDR2 reads FQNEAQ (reference sequence). V was clipped by 1 base and J by 5 bases, with 19 bases between them. The CDR3 consists of 17 residues. The DNA of the CDR3 is TGTGCCAGCAGCTTAGACCGCAGGGGCCCGAGTGGAGATACGCAGTATTTT. Translated, it gives CASSLDRRGPSGDTQYF.

This chain connects TRBV27 to TRBJ1-1; TRBD1 might be the D (5 bases). The V and J ends lost 4 bases and 4 bases respectively, with 10 bases between them. Per the germline V gene, CDR1 is MNHEY and CDR2 is SMNVEV (reference sequence). The CDR3 contains 13 residues. Written as DNA, the CDR3 is TGTGCCAGCAGTTCTTTAAGGGGCACTGAAGCTTTCTTT. Encoded protein: CASSSLRGTEAFF.

This clone was counted once. The V and J genes are TRBV11-2 and TRBJ1-6; possibly TRBD1 for D (5 bases). The germline V gene has CDR1 SGHAT and CDR2 FQNNGV. The CDR3 extends over 14 amino acids. The V end lost 1 base, the J end lost 9 bases, and 10 bases lay between the germline ends. The CDR3 DNA reads as TGTGCCAGCAGCTTAGGGGGGTTGAGTTCACCCCTCCACTTT. Translation gives CASSLGGLSSPLHF.

This clone was seen once. This rearrangement joins TRBV4-1 to TRBJ2-5, with TRBD2 matching over 14 bases. This CDR3 contains 19 residues. The J segment lost 2 bases and the V segment lost 1 base, leaving 9 bases of the junction unmatched. Germline V gene sequence: CDR1 MGHRA, CDR2 YSYEKL. CDR3 sequence (DNA): TGCGCCAGCAGCCAAGGGCGACTAGCGGGGGGGCGCGGTCAAGAGACCCAGTACTTC. Translated: CASSQGRLAGGRGQETQYF.

The V and J genes are TRBV3-1 (or the pseudogene TRBV3-2) and TRBJ1-6; 7 bases line up with TRBD1. With V trimmed by 1 base and J by 7 bases, 4 bases remained unmatched. Germline V lookup: CDR1 LGHDT, CDR2 YNNKEL (reference sequence). The CDR3 covers 15 residues. Here the CDR3 reads CASSQGYRGNSPLHF. CDR3 sequence (DNA): TGTGCCAGCAGCCAAGGTTACAGGGGAAATTCACCCCTCCACTTT.

The chain links TRBV6-5 to TRBJ2-2; D unresolved. CDR1 is MNHEY, CDR2 SVGAGI, per germline. The CDR3 loop spans 14 amino acids. V gave up 7 bases and J gave up 6 bases, with 15 bases separating them. CDR3 protein: CASMATHNAGELFF. The DNA of the CDR3 is TGTGCCAGCATGGCCACTCACAACGCCGGGGAGCTGTTTTTT.

This sequence joins TRBV14 and TRBJ1-2; a possible D gene is TRBD1 (5 bases). The CDR3 runs 19 residues. The germline V and J ends were trimmed by 4 bases and 0 bases, with 24 bases remaining between them. Germline V gene sequence: CDR1 SGHDN, CDR2 FVKESK. CDR3 DNA sequence: TGTGCCAGCAGCCCCAGGGAAGAGGTACAGAGAATCGCTAACTATGGCTACACCTTC. Encoded protein: CASSPREEVQRIANYGYTF.

CDR3 region: CASSVVPGQGAGGYTF. The CDR3 bases are TGTGCCAGCAGCGTAGTGCCGGGACAGGGGGCTGGGGGCTACACCTTC. V is TRBV9 and J is TRBJ1-2; 12 nucleotides agree with TRBD1. V lost 0 bases and J lost 8; bases outside the gene matches: 8. The CDR3 spans 16 residues. CDR1 SGDLS and CDR2 YYNGEE come from the germline V gene.

The rearrangement uses TRBV3-1 (or the pseudogene TRBV3-2) and TRBJ1-2; tentatively, D is TRBD1 (5 bases). V dropped 2 bases and J dropped 0 bases, with 10 bases sitting between them. Germline V gene data show CDR1 as LGHDT and CDR2 as YNNKEL (reference sequence). The CDR3 runs to 15 residues. The CDR3 bases are TGTGCCAGCAGCCAACAGACAGCTACTAACTATGGCTACACCTTC. Translation: CASSQQTATNYGYTF.

CDR3 protein: CASSQFRENEQFF. The CDR3 region has the DNA TGTGCCAGCAGCCAATTTCGGGAAAATGAGCAGTTCTTC. The chain recombines TRBV14 with TRBJ2-1, with D tentatively TRBD2 (5 bases). The germline gives CDR1 SGHDN, CDR2 FVKESK. The CDR3 extends over 13 amino acids. V was trimmed by 2 bases and J by 7 bases, leaving 9 bases between them.

This clone was seen a single time. V usage is TRBV9 and J usage is TRBJ1-3; 9 bases are a match to TRBD1. V trimming: 4 bases; J trimming: 0 bases; junction bases outside the gene matches: 17. Germline V lookup: CDR1 SGDLS, CDR2 YYNGEE. The CDR3 is made up of 20 amino acids. The CDR3 nucleotides are TGTGCCAGCAGCTCGCTGACCGGTAGGGACAGGGCAAGCTCTGGAAACACCATATATTTT. This sequence encodes CASSSLTGRDRASSGNTIYF.

The gene calls are TRBV25-1 and TRBJ1-3; 7 positions match TRBD1. CDR1 is MGHDK, CDR2 SYGVNS, per germline. V was clipped by 6 bases and J by 2 bases; unmatched bases: 13. This CDR3 has 17 residues. CDR3 in amino acids: CASSPYYSGTAGNTIYF. The CDR3 DNA follows: TGTGCCAGCAGCCCCTATTACAGCGGGACAGCTGGAAACACCATATATTTT.

This clone was observed a single time. The chain has TRBV3-1 (or the pseudogene TRBV3-2) and TRBJ1-5; D not certain. Germline V gene lookup returns CDR1 LGHDT and CDR2 YNNKEL (reference sequence). V lost 0 bases and J 3 bases, leaving 9 bases between the germline ends. This CDR3 contains 15 residues. For the CDR3, the DNA is TGTGCCAGCAGCCAAGACACAACCTACAATCAGCCCCAGCATTTT. This codes for CASSQDTTYNQPQHF.

The chain links TRBV12-3 or TRBV12-4 to TRBJ1-3; the D is unclear. This CDR3 comprises 13 residues. The V end lost 8 bases, the J end lost 0 bases, and 8 bases lay between the germline ends. CDR3 DNA: TGTGCCAGCGGTTCAGGCTCTGGAAACACCATATATTTT. Protein sequence: CASGSGSGNTIYF.

The rearrangement uses TRBV6-5 and TRBJ1-1; D uncertain. This CDR3 comprises 14 residues. Trimming shortened V by 2 bases and J by 4 bases, and 11 bases separated the two germline ends. The germline V gene encodes CDR1 MNHEY and CDR2 SVGAGI. The CDR3 DNA sequence: TGTGCCAGCAGTTACGAACCAGGAGTCACTGAAGCTTTCTTT. Translating it yields CASSYEPGVTEAFF.

The chain recombines TRBV5-1 with TRBJ1-1; D is ambiguous. CDR1 and CDR2 from the germline V gene are SGHRS and YFSETQ. The length of the CDR3 is 15 residues. Trimming took 0 bases from V and 3 from J, leaving 12 bases between them. The CDR3 DNA reads as TGCGCCAGCAGCTTGGATACGGTGGGCGACACTGAAGCTTTCTTT. Protein product: CASSLDTVGDTEAFF.

The chain joins TRBV7-9 to TRBJ2-3; D unclear. V gave up 5 bases and J gave up 2 bases, with 5 bases separating them. The CDR3 runs to 12 residues. Per germline, CDR1 SEHNR and CDR2 FQNEAQ (reference sequence). Here the CDR3 DNA reads TGTGCCAGCAGCCTATACACAGATACGCAGTATTTT. It codes for CASSLYTDTQYF.

The chain employs TRBV3-1 (or the pseudogene TRBV3-2) and TRBJ1-1; a possible D gene is TRBD1 (5 bases). The germline gives CDR1 LGHDT, CDR2 YNNKEL (reference sequence). V was shortened by 6 bases and J by 5 bases, with 16 bases between the two germline ends. The CDR3 is made up of 14 amino acids. CDR3 sequence: CASRPGGGVTEAFF. The CDR3 nucleotides read TGTGCCAGCAGGCCCGGCGGGGGGGTGACTGAAGCTTTCTTT.